Shown below are 30 T cell receptor beta chains from a single sample sequenced in a study of vaccination effects on CD4 cells after COVID-19. Using immunoSEQ multiplex PCR, the repertoire was profiled, and TCRdb retains in-frame clones only, with some absent. The data hold tens of thousands of clones, with around 70% observed a single time. Antigens of these TCRs are unknown. Viral peptide pool expansion of antigen-specific CD4+ T cells preceded sequencing in the ViraFEST assay. Upon completion of 10 to 11 days in culture, CD4+ T cells were isolated. The source material was CD4+ T cells from PBMCs cultured with HCoV-229E spike peptides, sampled before COVID-19 vaccination. These TCRs come from a human donor who received a COVID-19 vaccine.

This clone was recorded a few times. This chain uses TRBV2 with TRBJ1-1; 7 bases fit TRBD1. Germline CDR1 reads SNHLY; CDR2 reads FYNNEI. The CDR3 runs 12 residues. The junction had 7 bases not matched to a gene; V was cut back by 4 bases and J by 11 bases. CDR3 in DNA: TGTGCCAGCAGTGGCGATAGGGGGCAGGCTTTCTTT. It translates to CASSGDRGQAFF.

This chain links TRBV10-1 with TRBJ2-1; 10 positions match TRBD1. Per the germline V gene, CDR1 is WNHNN and CDR2 is SYGVQD (reference sequence). V was pared by 6 bases and J by 6 bases, with 8 bases of the junction left unmatched. The length of the CDR3 is 15 residues. Here the CDR3 reads CASSPGTGAINEQFF. In DNA form, the CDR3 reads TGCGCCAGCAGCCCCGGGACAGGGGCGATCAATGAGCAGTTCTTC.

This chain connects TRBV29-1 to TRBJ1-2; no reliable D call. The germline V gene has CDR1 SQVTM and CDR2 ANQGSEA. The V end was cut by 4 bases, the J end by 6 bases, with 9 bases between. CDR3 size: 11 residues. The CDR3 protein is CSVVGRDGYTF. The CDR3, as DNA: TGCAGCGTTGTCGGGAGGGATGGCTACACCTTC. Full variable domain (missing parts from reference TRBV29-1 and TRBJ1-2): SAVISQKPSRDICQRGTSLTIQCQVDSQVTMMFWYRQQPGQSLTLIATANQGSEATYESGFVIDKFPISRPNLTFSTLTVSNMSPEDSSIYLCSVVGRDGYTFGSGTRLTVV.

In this sample, this clone turned up a few times. The V and J genes are TRBV2 and TRBJ2-1; D unclear. V was shortened by 7 bases and J by 7 bases, with 14 bases between the two germline ends. Germline V gives CDR1 SNHLY, CDR2 FYNNEI. CDR3 length: 13 residues. In DNA form, the CDR3 reads TGTGCCAGCAAGGCTCGCTTTCTGAATGAGCAGTTCTTC. Translation: CASKARFLNEQFF.

V gene TRBV6-1 combines with J gene TRBJ2-7; the D is unclear. The CDR3 is made up of 11 amino acids. Germline CDR1 reads MNHNS; CDR2 reads SASEGT. V was shortened by 3 bases and J by 3 bases, with 3 bases between the two germline ends. CDR3 DNA: TGTGCCAGCAGTGACAGCTACGAGCAGTACGTC. The encoded protein is CASSDSYEQYV.

This chain links TRBV7-9 with TRBJ1-2; D might be TRBD1 (5 bases). Germline-derived CDR1 and CDR2 are SEHNR and FQNEAQ (reference sequence). The CDR3 consists of 16 residues. The germline V and J ends were trimmed by 1 base and 6 bases, with 18 bases remaining between them. The CDR3: CASSLEILAGNNGYTF. The CDR3 DNA reads as TGTGCCAGCAGCTTAGAGATTTTGGCAGGGAATAATGGCTACACCTTC.

The chain has TRBV3-1 (or the pseudogene TRBV3-2) and TRBJ2-7; D is perhaps TRBD1 or TRBD2 (5 bases each). Deletions cut 0 bases from V and 0 bases from J, with 21 bases between. Germline V lookup: CDR1 LGHDT, CDR2 YNNKEL (reference sequence). This CDR3 spans 19 amino acids. The CDR3 sequence: CASSQEQGTLKRVSYEQYV. The CDR3, as DNA: TGTGCCAGCAGCCAAGAGCAAGGGACGTTGAAAAGAGTCTCCTACGAGCAGTACGTC.

The chain has TRBV5-6 and TRBJ2-3; 8 bases map to TRBD2. The CDR3 is 15 amino acids. The V and J ends lost 4 bases and 3 bases, in that order; junction bases with no gene match: 7. Germline loops: CDR1 SGHDT, CDR2 YYEEEE. The CDR3: CASSPTGGATDTQYF. CDR3 in DNA: TGTGCCAGCAGCCCTACGGGGGGGGCGACAGATACGCAGTATTTT.

This rearrangement joins TRBV2 to TRBJ2-2; D uncertain. Germline CDR1 reads SNHLY; CDR2 reads FYNNEI. CDR3 length equals 14 residues. The germline V and J ends were trimmed by 5 bases and 1 base, with 8 bases remaining between them. For the CDR3, the DNA is TGTGCCAGCAGTTTAAGACAGAACACCGGGGAGCTGTTTTTT. Translating gives CASSLRQNTGELFF.

The chain links TRBV19 to TRBJ1-4, with D hard to call. Trimming shortened V by 5 bases and J by 0 bases, and 10 bases separated the two germline ends. Per germline, CDR1 LNHDA and CDR2 SQIVND (reference sequence). The CDR3 runs to 15 residues. This CDR3 is CASSGFRTTNEKLFF. In nucleotides, the CDR3 is TGTGCCAGTAGTGGATTCAGAACAACTAATGAAAAACTGTTTTTT.

The rearrangement joins TRBV5-8 to TRBJ2-3, with 10 bases fitting TRBD1. There are 15 residues in the CDR3. The ends lost 2 bases at V and 2 bases at J; junction bases unmatched: 2. Germline CDR1 is SGHTS and CDR2 is YDEGEE. In DNA form, the CDR3 reads TGTGCCAGCAGCTTCGGACAGGGGGTCACAGATACGCAGTATTTT. Encoded protein: CASSFGQGVTDTQYF. Filled out from reference TRBV5-8 and TRBJ2-3, the complete variable domain reads EAGVTQSPTHLIKTRGQQATLRCSPISGHTSVYWYQQALGLGLQFLLWYDEGEERNRGNFPPRFSGRQFPNYSSELNVNALELEDSALYLCASSFGQGVTDTQYFGPGTRLTVL.

This sequence joins TRBV7-2 and TRBJ2-1; 9 bases are shared with TRBD1. Germline V lookup: CDR1 SGHTA, CDR2 FQGNSA. Trimming cost V 5 bases and J 9 bases; bases outside gene matches: 5. The CDR3 extends over 13 amino acids. CDR3 DNA sequence: TGTGCCAGCAGCACCGGACAGGGGCGTGAGCAGTTCTTC. Its protein product is CASSTGQGREQFF.

This chain uses TRBV14 with TRBJ1-1; D not resolved. Germline lookup yields CDR1 SGHDN and CDR2 FVKESK. The CDR3 is made up of 15 amino acids. Trimming took off 1 base at V and 1 base at J, with 10 bases between the two ends. CDR3: CASSQVQRRNTEAFF. The DNA for the CDR3 is TGTGCCAGCAGCCAAGTACAACGGAGGAACACTGAAGCTTTCTTT.

This sequence joins TRBV7-5 and TRBJ1-5; the D segment call TRBD1 is taken from the table without a DNA check. TRBV7-5 is reported as a pseudogene. The CDR3 covers 16 residues. Written as DNA, the CDR3 is TGTGCCAGAAGCTCCCCTCGGCACAGGACAAATCAGCCCCAGCATTTT. Amino acids: CARSSPRHRTNQPQHF.

The chain employs TRBV1 and TRBJ1-6; TRBD1 is the table's D call and was not checked against the DNA. TRBV1 is termed a pseudogene. The length of the CDR3 is 18 residues. The CDR3 nucleotides are TGCACCAGCAGCCAAGATATACCCACAGGCCTAGGAAATTCACCCCTCCACTTT. Translation: CTSSQDIPTGLGNSPLHF.

This clone was detected a few times. The rearrangement joins TRBV5-6 to TRBJ2-3, with D perhaps matching TRBD2 (5 bases). The CDR3 covers 15 residues. The ends were cut back, 2 bases at V and 3 bases at J, with 13 bases in the middle. Per the germline V gene, CDR1 is SGHDT and CDR2 is YYEEEE. The CDR3 region is CASSFGVARTDTQYF. The CDR3 DNA reads as TGTGCCAGCAGCTTTGGGGTAGCGAGAACAGATACGCAGTATTTT.

V and J are TRBV15 and TRBJ1-3; D not certain. Germline lookup yields CDR1 LNHNV and CDR2 YYDKDF (reference sequence). The CDR3 runs 14 residues. The V gene lost 5 bases and the J gene lost 0 bases, with 8 bases spanning the gap. The CDR3 is CATSATLSGNTIYF. CDR3 nucleotides: TGTGCCACCAGCGCCACACTCTCTGGAAACACCATATATTTT.

The rearrangement uses TRBV5-1 and TRBJ2-1; D might be TRBD1 or TRBD2, each matching 6 bases. The CDR3 extends over 14 amino acids. CDR1 is SGHRS and CDR2 is YFSETQ in the germline V gene. Trimming removed 4 bases from V and 4 bases from J, with 12 bases in between. DNA for the CDR3: TGCGCCAGCAGCCCGGGGGCTTCGTACAATGAGCAGTTCTTC. This codes for CASSPGASYNEQFF.

The V gene is TRBV5-1, the J gene TRBJ2-7; perhaps TRBD1 as D (6 bases). The CDR3 totals 16 residues. CDR1 is SGHRS and CDR2 is YFSETQ in the germline V gene. The V end lost 5 bases, the J end lost 0 bases, and 18 bases lay between the germline ends. CDR3 sequence (DNA): TGCGCCAGCAGACTCCCAGGGACGGACAGCTCCTACGAGCAGTACGTC. This encodes CASRLPGTDSSYEQYV.

This clone showed up just a few times. This chain uses TRBV5-4 with TRBJ2-5; possible D gene TRBD1, 6 bases. The CDR3 sequence is 13 residues long. Trimming took 4 bases from V and 5 from J, leaving 12 bases between them. The germline V gene encodes CDR1 SGHNT and CDR2 YYREEE (reference sequence). CDR3: CASSQDSLETQYF. In DNA form, the CDR3 reads TGTGCCAGCAGCCAGGACAGCCTTGAGACCCAGTACTTC.

The chain employs TRBV5-1 and TRBJ2-3; possibly TRBD1 for D (5 bases). The CDR3 has 15 amino acids. The V and J ends lost 3 bases and 0 bases respectively, with 11 bases between them. Looked up from germline, CDR1 is SGHRS and CDR2 is YFSETQ. The CDR3 coding sequence is TGCGCCAGCAGCTCACAGGCAGCTAGCACAGATACGCAGTATTTT. Translating gives CASSSQAASTDTQYF.

CDR3 in amino acids: CASSVVGGGAGEQFF. DNA of the CDR3: TGTGCCAGCAGCGTAGTGGGCGGGGGGGCTGGCGAGCAGTTCTTC. The chain carries TRBV9 and TRBJ2-1; TRBD2 agrees at 9 bases. This CDR3 has 15 amino acids. The ends lost 0 bases at V and 10 bases at J; junction bases unmatched: 8. The germline CDR1 and CDR2 sequences are SGDLS and YYNGEE. The whole variable domain, filled in from reference TRBV9 and TRBJ2-1, reads DSGVTQTPKHLITATGQRVTLRCSPRSGDLSVYWYQQSLDQGLQFLIQYYNGEERAKGNILERFSAQQFPDLHSELNLSSLELGDSALYFCASSVVGGGAGEQFFGPGTRLTVL.

The chain joins TRBV30 to TRBJ1-5, with TRBD1 as a possible D gene (6 bases). The germline V and J ends were trimmed by 4 bases and 1 base, with 11 bases remaining between them. CDR1 is GTSNPN, CDR2 SVGIG, per germline (reference sequence). This CDR3 is built from 14 residues. This CDR3 reads CAWKKGGSNQPQHF. The CDR3 DNA reads as TGTGCCTGGAAGAAAGGGGGGAGCAATCAGCCCCAGCATTTT.

The genes are TRBV25-1 and TRBJ2-5, with D perhaps TRBD1 (5 bases). This CDR3 has 15 amino acids. CDR1 is MGHDK, CDR2 SYGVNS, per germline. V lost 0 bases, J lost 4 bases, and 12 bases lay in between. The CDR3 loop reads CASSEYPGRGETQYF. DNA for the CDR3: TGTGCCAGCAGTGAATATCCCGGTAGGGGAGAGACCCAGTACTTC. Filled out from reference TRBV25-1 and TRBJ2-5, the complete variable domain reads EADIYQTPRYLVIGTGKKITLECSQTMGHDKMYWYQQDPGMELHLIHYSYGVNSTEKGDLSSESTVSRIRTEHFPLTLESARPSHTSQYLCASSEYPGRGETQYFGPGTRLLVL.

The chain has TRBV4-2 and TRBJ2-3; TRBD2 matches 8 bases. The CDR3 covers 15 residues. Germline V gene lookup returns CDR1 LGHNA and CDR2 YNFKEQ. V was clipped by 7 bases and J by 0 bases; unmatched bases: 6. The CDR3 sequence: CASTLRGGSTDTQYF. In nucleotides, the CDR3 is TGTGCCAGCACCCTCCGGGGGGGAAGCACAGATACGCAGTATTTT.

This clone appeared once. The V gene is TRBV19, the J gene TRBJ1-2; D might be TRBD1 (6 bases). V dropped 7 bases and J dropped 0 bases, with 12 bases sitting between them. Germline values: CDR1 LNHDA, CDR2 SQIVND (reference sequence). The CDR3 spans 14 residues. The CDR3 nucleotides are TGTGCCAGTACCCCGAGGGGGGCTAACTATGGCTACACCTTC. Translating it yields CASTPRGANYGYTF.

This clone was observed a few times. This chain joins TRBV24-1 and TRBJ2-1; TRBD2 aligns across 7 bases. From germline, CDR1 is KGHDR and CDR2 SFDVKD. Losses at the gene ends were 6 bases for V and 6 bases for J; bases not matched to a gene: 10. The CDR3 totals 15 residues. The CDR3 loop is CATSTSRGGLNEQFF. For the CDR3, the DNA is TGTGCCACCAGTACGTCCCGCGGGGGTCTCAATGAGCAGTTCTTC.

There are a few counts of this clone. The chain recombines TRBV2 with TRBJ1-5, with 9 bases that match TRBD1. The CDR3 has 13 amino acids. Losses at the gene ends were 6 bases for V and 6 bases for J; bases not matched to a gene: 3. The germline V gene has CDR1 SNHLY and CDR2 FYNNEI. The CDR3 DNA reads TGTGCCAGCAGCTTGGACAGGGGTCAGCCCCAGCATTTT. This gives the protein CASSLDRGQPQHF.

The rearrangement uses TRBV6-5 and TRBJ1-3, with 7 nucleotides matching TRBD1. The CDR3 length is 12 residues. Germline assignment: CDR1 MNHEY and CDR2 SVGAGI. J lost 6 bases, V lost 6 bases, and 2 bases had no gene match. For the CDR3, the DNA is TGTGCCAGCAGGGGACAGCCAAACACCATATATTTT. Translated: CASRGQPNTIYF.

A single count supports this clone. V is TRBV14 and J is TRBJ2-7; D call uncertain. Germline values: CDR1 SGHDN, CDR2 FVKESK. Trimming shortened V by 2 bases and J by 0 bases, and 11 bases separated the two germline ends. The CDR3 loop spans 15 amino acids. The CDR3 is CASSQILQSSYEQYV. The DNA for the CDR3 is TGTGCCAGCAGCCAAATATTGCAAAGCTCCTACGAGCAGTACGTC.